The TCR beta chain described here comes from a study of neurological immune-mediated disorders. A single record per CDR3 protein comes from TCRdb applying MiXCR to the 5' RACE reads. The sample lists tens of thousands of distinct CDR3 sequences; roughly 23% were seen once. This CDR3 spans 16 amino acids. Germline values: CDR1 LGHNA, CDR2 YNFKEQ. V was shortened by 0 bases and J by 2 bases, with 14 bases between the two germline ends. The receptor comes from a man over 45 with HTLV-1-associated myelopathy (HAM/TSP). The sequenced sample consisted of CD4+ T cells from blood. The rearrangement links TRBV4-2 to TRBJ2-7, with D possibly TRBD2 on 6 matching bases. The CDR3 bases are TGTGCCAGCAGCCAAGAGGCAAAGGGAGGACCCTACGAGCAGTACTTC. This encodes CASSQEAKGGPYEQYF.